The following is a T cell receptor beta chain sequence with its context. The CDR3 consists of 14 residues. Germline assignment: CDR1 LNHNV and CDR2 YYDKDF (reference sequence). Trimming took 1 base from V and 1 from J, leaving 7 bases between them. TCRdb's copy holds only in-frame clones and misses some; the assay was immunoSEQ multiplex PCR. The table includes some 98,000 clones, approximately 88% detected once. The data derive from a study of cytomegalovirus exposure and HLA in healthy donors. Specimen: PBMCs. This clonotype originated in a woman in her thirties in good health and CMV-seronegative. The rearrangement uses TRBV15 and TRBJ1-1; no clear D gene. CDR3 nucleotides: TGTGCCACCAGCAGAGTTTTCGGGAACACTGAAGCTTTCTTT. Translation: CATSRVFGNTEAFF. The full variable domain, rest sourced from reference TRBV15 and TRBJ1-1, is DAMVIQNPRYQVTQFGKPVTLSCSQTLNHNVMYWYQQKSSQAPKLLFHYYDKDFNNEADTPDNFQSRRPNTSFCFLDIRSPGLGDTAMYLCATSRVFGNTEAFFGQGTRLTVV.